This TCR beta chain came from a study of blood T cell repertoires in COVID-19. As for the study in general: The United States, Italy and Spain were the sources of the acute and convalescent COVID-19 samples. Sources were T cells, B-cell-depleted T cells, or PBMCs; the material itself was cDNA or gDNA.

The data were produced by immunoSEQ multiplex PCR, yet TCRdb's version contains in-frame clones alone and is incomplete. The data contain 150,000 to 200,000 clones, around 83% of them seen just once; the ten biggest clones take up 6% to 8%. Germline lookup yields CDR1 LNHDA and CDR2 SQIVND (reference sequence). The CDR3 is made up of 15 amino acids. Losses at the gene ends were 5 bases for V and 3 bases for J; bases not matched to a gene: 8. Enrolment of Seattle patients took place during active infection, and they were followed longitudinally. The sample comprised peripheral blood. This rearrangement joins TRBV19 to TRBJ2-7; 9 bases match TRBD2. This clonotype was obtained from a woman between 70 and 85 years old with COVID-19, enrolled during active disease. The CDR3 is CASSFPGTSSYEQYF. CDR3 DNA: TGTGCCAGTAGTTTTCCCGGGACTAGCAGCTACGAGCAGTACTTC.